This is a list of T cell receptor beta chains from one sample in a study of OX40 agonist ivuxolimab in advanced cancers. The method was immunoSEQ multiplex PCR; TCRdb's version includes in-frame clones alone and lacks a portion of them. The sample holds around 79,000 clones; 88% are singletons and the top ten take less than 5%. The sample in question was CD4+ or CD8+ T cells sorted from blood, obtained in a trial of the OX40 agonist ivuxolimab. The receptors were gathered from an adult with an advanced solid tumor such as melanoma, head and neck, liver or kidney cancer. The CDR3 runs from the conserved cysteine through the conserved F or W. D genes are given only for firm matches. Expanded clones are given a class, and other clones once, few, many or no size at all.

TRBJ2-5,NA,TRBV6-5,NA,TGTGCCAGCCGAGGACGGATGTCCCAAGAGACCCAGTACTTC,CASRGRMSQETQYF
TRBJ2-7,TRBD2,TRBV28,once,TGTGCCAGCAGTACGGGGGGTACCGAGCAGTACTTC,CASSTGGTEQYF
TRBJ2-2,NA,TRBV11-2,once,TGTGCCAGCAGCCTTATGGCGGCGGCGAACACCGGGGAGCTGTTTTTT,CASSLMAAANTGELFF
TRBJ2-7,TRBD1,TRBV19,NA,TGTGCCAGTAGTGCCGGGACAGGGGGATCCTACGAGCAGTACTTC,CASSAGTGGSYEQYF
TRBJ1-2,TRBD1,TRBV10-3,NA,TGTGCCATCAGTTCCGGGACAGGGAGGTGGTGTGGCTACACCTTC,CAISSGTGRWCGYTF
TRBJ2-2,NA,TRBV7-8,NA,TGTGCCAGCAGCTTAGCCCGAAACACCGGGGAGCTGTTTTTT,CASSLARNTGELFF
TRBJ1-1,NA,TRBV30,NA,TGTGCCTGGAGTGTTGCACTTACGAACACTGAAGCTTTCTTT,CAWSVALTNTEAFF
TRBJ2-2,NA,TRBV28,once,TGTGCCAGCCCCCCGGGACACAGCACCGGGGAGCTGTTTTTT,CASPPGHSTGELFF
TRBJ2-3,NA,TRBV2,once,TGTGCCAGCAGTGCAGGACCAGATACGCAGTATTTT,CASSAGPDTQYF
TRBJ2-1,TRBD1,TRBV7-8,NA,TGTGCCAGTAACCGGGACAGGGGCTTCGATGAGCAGTTCTTC,CASNRDRGFDEQFF
TRBJ2-2,NA,TRBV19,few,TGTGCCTCCTCCGACGGGGGTGCGAACACCGGGGAGCTGTTTTTT,CASSDGGANTGELFF
TRBJ2-5,NA,TRBV7-9,NA,TGTGCCAGCAGCTTACAATCCCCAGAGACCCAGTACTTC,CASSLQSPETQYF
TRBJ2-3,TRBD2,TRBV10-3,NA,TGTGCCATCAGCAGCACTAGCGGGAGAACAGATACGCAGTATTTT,CAISSTSGRTDTQYF
TRBJ2-1,TRBD1,TRBV29-1,NA,TGCAGCGTCGCGGGACAGGGGGAAAATGAGCAGTTCTTC,CSVAGQGENEQFF
TRBJ1-6,NA,TRBV28,NA,TGTGCCAGCAGTTTCGAGGGAAATAATTCACCCCTCCACTTT,CASSFEGNNSPLHF
TRBJ2-1,TRBD2,TRBV28,NA,TGTGCCAGCAGAGGACTAGCGGGAGCCGGAAATGAGCAGTTCTTC,CASRGLAGAGNEQFF
TRBJ1-1,NA,TRBV6-5,NA,TGTGCCAGCAGACGCCTCGGGGGAGGTACTGAAGCTTTCTTT,CASRRLGGGTEAFF
TRBJ1-5,NA,TRBV6-1,few,TGTGCCAGCAGGCCAGGCAGTAATTCGCCCCAGCATTTT,CASRPGSNSPQHF
TRBJ2-5,TRBD1,TRBV6-1,NA,TGTGCCAGCAGCAGGGGGCTCCAAGAGACCCAGTACTTC,CASSRGLQETQYF
TRBJ1-3,NA,TRBV7-8,NA,TGTGCCAGCAGGGAGCAGGGAGTTGGAAACACCATATATTTT,CASREQGVGNTIYF
TRBJ2-2,NA,TRBV5-1,once,TGCGCCAGCAGCCTTGACAGCCTGAACACCGGGGAGCTGTTTTTT,CASSLDSLNTGELFF
TRBJ2-5,NA,TRBV6-6,NA,TGTGCCAGCAGGTCACTAGTATTTGGAGAGACCCAGTACTTC,CASRSLVFGETQYF
TRBJ1-1,TRBD1,TRBV28,NA,TGTGCCAGCAGGTTGGACAGGAGAACTGAAGCTTTCTTT,CASRLDRRTEAFF
TRBJ2-2,TRBD2,TRBV7-6,NA,TGTGCCAGCAGCTCTGGGAGGGCTACCGGGGAGCTGTTTTTT,CASSSGRATGELFF
TRBJ1-4,TRBD1,TRBV9,NA,TGTGCCAGCAGCGGCGTTCGAGGGACAGAACTGTTTTTT,CASSGVRGTELFF
TRBJ2-7,NA,TRBV7-9,NA,TGTGCCAGCAGCGCACAAGGGGCTACCTACGAGCAGTACTTC,CASSAQGATYEQYF
TRBJ2-7,TRBD1,TRBV5-6,NA,TGTGCCAGCAGCTTAGGGACAGGGGGTTTCTCCTACGAGCAGTACTTC,CASSLGTGGFSYEQYF
TRBJ1-3,NA,TRBV5-1,NA,TGCGCCAGCAGCTCAGACGGCTCTGGAAACACCATATATTTT,CASSSDGSGNTIYF
TRBJ1-2,TRBD1,TRBV7-3,NA,TGTGCCAGCAGCAGGGGACCCGGACAGGGCGGTGGCTACACCTTC,CASSRGPGQGGGYTF
TRBJ2-1,NA,TRBV12-5,NA,TGTGCTAGTGGTTACCTTAGGGACGGTTACAATGAGCAGTTCTTC,CASGYLRDGYNEQFF
TRBJ2-7,TRBD2,TRBV5-1,NA,TGCGCCAGCAGCTCGACTAGCGGGAGTCACGAGCAGTACTTC,CASSSTSGSHEQYF
TRBJ2-3,TRBD2,TRBV19,NA,TGTGCCAGTAAGGAGGGAGGGGCAGATACGCAGTATTTT,CASKEGGADTQYF
TRBJ2-2,TRBD1,TRBV5-1,NA,TGCGCCAGCAGACCTACAGGGGACGCCGGGGAGCTGTTTTTT,CASRPTGDAGELFF
TRBJ2-1,NA,TRBV7-2,NA,TGTGCCAGCAGCCCCCCCCACAGGGACAATGGGCAGTTCTTC,CASSPPHRDNGQFF
TRBJ2-5,NA,TRBV7-8,few,TGTGCCAGCAGCTTCCCCGGACCTGCGGAGGAGACCCAGTACTTC,CASSFPGPAEETQYF
TRBJ2-1,TRBD1,TRBV5-1,NA,TGCGCCAGCAGCTACGGGACAGGTAACAATGAGCAGTTCTTC,CASSYGTGNNEQFF
TRBJ2-5,TRBD1,TRBV5-1,NA,TGCGCCAGCAGCTTAGGGACAGGAAGCCAAGAGACCCAGTACTTC,CASSLGTGSQETQYF
TRBJ1-5,NA,TRBV4-1,NA,TGCGCCAGCAGCCAAGGGGCAGGGGATAGCAATCAGCCCCAGCATTTT,CASSQGAGDSNQPQHF
TRBJ2-1,NA,TRBV2,once,TGTGCCAGCAGTGAAGCGCTTCTGGGAGGTATTGGTGGAAATTTCTTC,CASSEALLGGIGGNFF
TRBJ2-5,TRBD2,TRBV6-5,NA,TGTGCCAGCAGTTACGGACTAGCGGAAGAGACCCGGTACTTC,CASSYGLAEETRYF
TRBJ1-1,NA,TRBV25-1,NA,TGTGCCAGCACCGCCGCGGGAGCGGCATCTGAAGCTTTCTTT,CASTAAGAASEAFF
TRBJ2-5,TRBD1,TRBV5-1,many,TGCGCCAGCAGCTTGGGGACAGGGGGCGCAGAGACCCAGTACTTC,CASSLGTGGAETQYF
TRBJ1-1,TRBD1,TRBV11-2,NA,TGTGCCAGCAGCTTGGGACAGGTGACGAACACTGAAGCTTTCTTT,CASSLGQVTNTEAFF
TRBJ2-5,NA,TRBV7-7,NA,TGTGCTAGCAGTCGTCTACGGGGCAGTCAAGAGACCCAGTACTTC,CASSRLRGSQETQYF
TRBJ1-5,TRBD1,TRBV2,NA,TGTGCCAGCAGTGTGGGGGACAGGGGTCAGCCCCAGCATTTT,CASSVGDRGQPQHF
TRBJ2-7,NA,TRBV6-5,once,TGTGCCAGCACCCTCGGGACCAACACCTACGAGCAGTACTTC,CASTLGTNTYEQYF
TRBJ2-1,NA,TRBV20-1,NA,TGCAGTGCTCCCAAGGGAAATGAGCAGTTCTTC,CSAPKGNEQFF
TRBJ2-5,TRBD2,TRBV18,NA,TGTGCCAGCTCACCCCGGGGGGTAGCTCAAGAGACCCAGTACTTC,CASSPRGVAQETQYF
TRBJ2-3,NA,TRBV18,NA,TGTGCCAGCTCACAAGTGGAGAGGATGAGCACAGATACGCAGTATTTT,CASSQVERMSTDTQYF
TRBJ1-5,NA,TRBV18,NA,TGTGCCAGCTCACAGACACAAAATCAGCCCCAGCATTTT,CASSQTQNQPQHF
TRBJ1-1,NA,TRBV15,NA,TGTGCCACCAGCAGAGATTGGGGACTGAACACTGAAGCTTTCTTT,CATSRDWGLNTEAFF
TRBJ1-4,NA,TRBV5-1,NA,TGCGCCAGCAGTGGAGGGAACCGTGAAAAACTGTTTTTT,CASSGGNREKLFF
TRBJ1-2,NA,TRBV29-1,NA,TGCAGCGTCTCACAGGGAGACTATGGCTACACCTTC,CSVSQGDYGYTF